The entry that follows covers one T cell receptor (beta chain) sequence. What it binds is unknown. This entry is derived from a study of long-term antiretroviral therapy in people with HIV. Study results and limitations: No data were available on ART adherence, viral resistance or therapy changes. Blood specimens, gathered between about 2004 and 2018, were possibly obtained under older ART regimens.

In germline, CDR1 is MGHRA, CDR2 YSYEKL. This CDR3 is built from 17 residues. The V gene lost 1 base and the J gene lost 0 bases, with 13 bases spanning the gap. Assay version v3.0 of immunoSEQ was used, and it was run at survey level. The assay was immunoSEQ multiplex PCR, and TCRdb's table has in-frame clones only and misses some. Of roughly 28,000 clones listed, roughly nine tenths were seen once; the top ten hold less than 6%. The chain combines TRBV4-1 with TRBJ1-3, with no clear D. The receptor was derived from a man aged 35 to 55 with HIV. This sample comprised unsorted PBMCs, obtained 2.7 years after starting antiretroviral therapy. As DNA, the CDR3 is TGCGCCAGCAGCCAAGGCCGGACCGCGCTCTCTGGAAACACCATATATTTT. Translating gives CASSQGRTALSGNTIYF.